This T cell receptor beta chain stems from a study of T cell repertoires in cytomegalovirus infection. Across the study: Selected CMV epitopes included recently identified HLA-C-restricted ones as well as well-studied HLA-B-restricted ones.

V lost 8 bases and J lost 2; bases outside the gene matches: 7. Germline V gene sequence: CDR1 SGHVS, CDR2 FQNEAQ. CDR3 length equals 14 residues. One entry per CDR3 protein, called by TCRdb with MiXCR from the reads. The sample holds 600,000 to 700,000 distinct CDR3 sequences, about 30% seen once. This clonotype came up a few times. The target antigen is unknown. The TCR originated in a human donor in good health (CMV status not recorded). Some clones in this sample may be carry-over from other donors' samples. The rearrangement links TRBV7-8 to TRBJ2-5; 8 bases line up with TRBD2. This specimen was cultured PBMCs, taken from culture after CMV antigen stimulation. CDR3 residues: CASYQRGRQETQYF. CDR3 bases: TGTGCCAGCTATCAGCGGGGGCGACAAGAGACCCAGTACTTC. Together with reference TRBV7-8 and TRBJ2-5, the CDR3 gives the full variable domain: GAGVSQSPRYKVAKRGQDVALRCDPISGHVSLFWYQQALGQGPEFLTYFQNEAQLDKSGLPSDRFFAERPEGSVSTLKIQRTQQEDSAVYLCASYQRGRQETQYFGPGTRLLVL.